The present T cell receptor beta chain was sequenced within a study of shared clonotypes between healthy human individuals. Adult donors, all healthy and HIV-negative, had no recent acute infections or vaccinations. Remarks on this clone: What it recognizes is unknown.

Measured with immunoSEQ multiplex PCR; TCRdb has only the in-frame clones, and not every one. Here the sample spans fewer than 600,000 clones, about 74% being singletons. Germline V CDR1 and CDR2: SGHNT, YYREEE (reference sequence). V was shortened by 2 bases and J by 5 bases, with 10 bases between the two germline ends. The CDR3 length is 13 residues. The study, taken as a whole, reports: Investigators collected only blood, and repertoires in tissues likely differ.

J is TRBJ2-5 and V is TRBV5-4; no clear D gene. This receptor was taken from a middle-aged woman in good health. Some clones in this sample may be carry-over from other donors' samples. Sequencing used PBMCs. The CDR3 nucleotides are TGTGCCAGCAGCTTCTGGCTTGGGGAGACCCAGTACTTC. Amino acid sequence: CASSFWLGETQYF.